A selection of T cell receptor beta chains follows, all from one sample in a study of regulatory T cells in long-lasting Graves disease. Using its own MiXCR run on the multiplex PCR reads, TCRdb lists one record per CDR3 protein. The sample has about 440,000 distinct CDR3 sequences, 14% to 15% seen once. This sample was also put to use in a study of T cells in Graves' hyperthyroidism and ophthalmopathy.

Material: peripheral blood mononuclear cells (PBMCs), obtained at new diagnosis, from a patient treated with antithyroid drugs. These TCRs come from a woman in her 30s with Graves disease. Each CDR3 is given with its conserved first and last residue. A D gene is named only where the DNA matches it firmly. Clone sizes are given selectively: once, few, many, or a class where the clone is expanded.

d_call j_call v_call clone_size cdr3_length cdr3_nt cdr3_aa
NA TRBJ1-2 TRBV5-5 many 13 TGTGCCAGCAGCACGACAAGCCCCCTTGGCTACACCTTC CASSTTSPLGYTF
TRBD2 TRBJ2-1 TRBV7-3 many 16 TGTGCCAGCAGCTTATCCAGGGCTGCGGGAGGGCGTGAGCAGTTCTTC CASSLSRAAGGREQFF
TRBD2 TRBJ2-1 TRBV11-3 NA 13 TGTGCCAGCAGCAGGGGACTAGCGGGAGAGGAGTTCTTC CASSRGLAGEEFF
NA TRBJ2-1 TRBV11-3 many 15 TGTGCCAGCAGCTTAGGGCGACAATCAAGCAATGAGCAGTTCTTC CASSLGRQSSNEQFF
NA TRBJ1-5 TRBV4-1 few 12 TGCGCCAGCAGTCAGGGGAGTCAGCCCCAGCATTTT CASSQGSQPQHF
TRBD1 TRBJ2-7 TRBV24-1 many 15 TGTGCCACCAGTGATCATGGGACAGGGAGGCACGAGCAGTACTTC CATSDHGTGRHEQYF
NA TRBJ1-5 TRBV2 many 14 TGTGCCAGCAGTGAAGCAGGGGGAAAGCAGCCCCAGCATTTT CASSEAGGKQPQHF
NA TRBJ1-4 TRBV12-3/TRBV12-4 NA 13 TGTGCCACCGCAAGGGGCCCTAATGAAAAACTGTTTTTT CATARGPNEKLFF
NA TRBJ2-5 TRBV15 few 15 TGTGCCACCAGCAGAGATGTAGGGTTGGGAGGGACCCAGTACTTC CATSRDVGLGGTQYF
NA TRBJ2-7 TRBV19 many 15 TGTGCCAGTAGTATGGAGTCGAACGGGGTTAACGAGCAGTACTTC CASSMESNGVNEQYF
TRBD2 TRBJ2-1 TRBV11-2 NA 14 TGTGCCAGCAGCTGGACTAGCGGGAGCTATGAGCAGTTCTTC CASSWTSGSYEQFF
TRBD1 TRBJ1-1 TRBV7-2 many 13 TGTGCCAGCAGGACAGGGTTGAACACTGAAGCTTTCTTT CASRTGLNTEAFF
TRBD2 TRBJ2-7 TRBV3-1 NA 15 TGTGCCAGCAGCCGAACGACTAGCGGTTTATACGAGCAGTACTTC CASSRTTSGLYEQYF
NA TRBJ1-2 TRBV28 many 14 TGTGCCAGCAGTCCCTCGACAGCTAACTATGGCTACACCTTC CASSPSTANYGYTF
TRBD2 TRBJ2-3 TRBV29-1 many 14 TGCAGCGCGGGGACTAGGCTTAGCACAGATACGCAGTATTTT CSAGTRLSTDTQYF
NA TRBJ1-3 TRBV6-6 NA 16 TGTGCCAGCAGTTACTCGGGCCAGGTTGCTGGAAACACCATATATTTT CASSYSGQVAGNTIYF
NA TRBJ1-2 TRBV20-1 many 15 TGCAGTGCTAGAGATTCCAGGCGCTTCTCCTATGGCTACACCTTC CSARDSRRFSYGYTF
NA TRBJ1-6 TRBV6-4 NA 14 TGTGCCAGCAGTGCGGGGGGGACTAATTCACCCCTCCACTTT CASSAGGTNSPLHF
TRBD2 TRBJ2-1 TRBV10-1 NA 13 TGCGCCAGCGCTAGCGGGCCGAGCTATGAGCAGTTCTTC CASASGPSYEQFF
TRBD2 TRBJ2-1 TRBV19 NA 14 TGTGCCAGTAGTATTGACGGGAGGGAGAATGAGCAGTTCTTC CASSIDGRENEQFF
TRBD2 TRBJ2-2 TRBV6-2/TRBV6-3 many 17 TGTGCCAGCAGTTACCTCCCAAGGCTAGCGGACACCGGGGAGCTGTTTTTT CASSYLPRLADTGELFF
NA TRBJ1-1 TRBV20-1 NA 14 TGCAGTGCTAGAGCGGCATTAGGGGGCACTGAAGCTTTCTTT CSARAALGGTEAFF